This T cell receptor (beta chain) was identified during a study of blood T cell repertoires in COVID-19. The method was immunoSEQ multiplex PCR; TCRdb's version includes in-frame clones alone and lacks a portion of them. This sample has around 150,000 clones, with around 84% found just once. This CDR3 spans 18 amino acids. Germline loops: CDR1 MGHRA, CDR2 YSYEKL. V lost 1 base to trimming and J lost 0 bases; unmatched junction nucleotides: 9. The participants were between about 18 and 90 years old and came from under 25 US areas. Cohort 3 donors were reported recovered after two negative PCRs, clearance, or symptom resolution.

The TCR comes from a man aged 35 to 55 who had recovered from COVID-19. The chain employs TRBV4-1 and TRBJ1-1, with 9 bases aligning to TRBD1. Material for sequencing was PBMCs or T cells enriched from blood (not recorded which). The CDR3 loop is CASSQGMTGGYLNTEAFF. The CDR3 bases are TGCGCCAGCAGCCAAGGGATGACAGGGGGATATTTGAACACTGAAGCTTTCTTT.